This T cell receptor (beta chain) was obtained from a study of CD8 T cells in Susac syndrome. RNA in amounts of about 0.5 to 1 ug was reverse transcribed with random hexamers. MiXCR, run by TCRdb on the immunoSEQ multiplex PCR reads, gives a single entry per CDR3 protein. The sample shows around 71,000 distinct CDR3 sequences, just over 95% of them seen only once. CDR1 DFQATT and CDR2 SNEGSKA come from the germline V gene (reference sequence). This CDR3 has 14 residues. Trimming removed 5 bases from V and 7 bases from J; junction bases left unmatched: 8. This clonotype originated in a human donor with multiple sclerosis. J is TRBJ1-4 and V is TRBV20-1, with 9 bases matching TRBD1. The sequenced sample was CD4+ T cells from PBMCs. CDR3 nucleotides: TGCAGTGCTTCACCGGGACAGGGACCTGAAAAACTGTTTTTT. Encoded protein: CSASPGQGPEKLFF.